The entry below gives a single TCR beta chain sequence along with its context. No cognate antigen has been identified for it. No much larger clonotype is one base removed from it; base qualities were not supplied. The method behind the library was PCR. Sequencing was performed on an Illumina HiSeq 2500. TCR libraries were prepared with molecular barcoding, using unique molecular identifiers to normalize TCRbeta repertoire quantification. Clones were called with MiXCR by TCRdb after fastp trimmed the public reads at Q25, and only in-frame beta chains were retained. Every distinct CDR3 protein forms one entry, paired with its most common genes and DNA. In all, the sample holds a few hundred thousand distinct CDR3 sequences, and roughly a quarter of those were seen once. The top ten clonotypes cover approximately 33% of the sample. The sample is drawn from a study of T-cell reconstitution after alpha-beta-depleted transplantation in children (dated by TCRdb to 2016 to 2017). Concerning the study at large: The study quantitatively tracked T-cell immune reconstitution after TCRalphabeta/CD19-depleted allogeneic hematopoietic cell transplantation in children using TCR repertoire profiling. Overall results and qualifications from the work: Over subsequent months, a decline in hyperexpanded clone frequencies was noted, and after one year, T-cell counts and TCRbeta diversity were mostly ascribed to newly produced T cells. The high TCRbeta diversity at day 60 in some patients was ascribed to recipient T cells and intrathymic progenitors that had survived conditioning. The apparently early alphabetaT-cell count recovery about two months after transplant was reportedly dependent on only several hundred rapidly expanded clones derived from non-depleted graft cells.

The treatment or condition label on this specimen signifies: allogeneic hematopoietic cell transplantation with graft depleted of TCRalphabeta T cells and CD19 B cells. Transplant recipients were children who received TCRalphabeta/CD19-depleted allogeneic hematopoietic cell grafts. CDR1 SGHRS and CDR2 YFSETQ were looked up in the germline V gene. V drops 0 bases and J drops 1 base, leaving 11 bases in between. Its CDR3 holds 16 amino acids, cysteine through phenylalanine. The sequence is cut down to CDR3 DNA, 48 bases in frame from base 1. The chain is encoded by TRBV5-1 joined to TRBJ2-1; tentative D gene TRBD1, with 6 bases matching. Sequenced here: PBMCs, sampled before TCRalphabeta/CD19-depleted stem cell transplant. The TCR originated in a boy under three years old with Wiskott-Aldrich syndrome, due to receive a stem cell transplant. The nucleotide sequence is given as TGCGCCAGCAGCTTGGGAGGGGGAGCGTCCTACAATGAGCAGTTCTTC. The resulting protein is CASSLGGGASYNEQFF.